The sequence of this TCR beta chain was determined in a study of Graves' ophthalmopathy and Graves' hyperthyroidism. The authors amplified TCR beta CDR3 regions, and they did so from RNA transcripts for repertoire sequencing. HTBI primers were used in a first-round RT-PCR, which preceded a second-round multiplex PCR. Each CDR3 protein is one row after TCRdb ran MiXCR on the multiplex PCR reads. The table records 300,000 to 400,000 distinct CDR3 sequences, 15% to 20% of them present only once. This clonotype was picked up many times. CDR1 is MNHEY and CDR2 is SVGAGI in the germline V gene. V was pared by 2 bases and J by 6 bases, with 14 bases between. This CDR3 contains 15 residues.

The V call is TRBV6-5, the J call TRBJ1-3; D is perhaps TRBD1 (6 bases). Sequencing input: peripheral blood. This TCR was recovered from an adult woman with stable Graves' hyperthyroidism. In DNA, the CDR3 is TGTGCCAGCAGTTACGGGTCAGGGGAGGAAAACACCATATATTTT. Translation: CASSYGSGEENTIYF.